Presented here are 27 T cell receptor beta chains from one specimen sequenced in a study of blood T cell repertoires in COVID-19. Profiled with immunoSEQ multiplex PCR; TCRdb holds only in-frame clones, not every one. The sample lists roughly 260,000 clones; roughly nine tenths were seen once. Specimen: peripheral blood. The receptors come from a man in his 60s who had recovered from COVID-19.

The chain is built from TRBV29-1 and TRBJ2-3; D possibly corresponds to TRBD2 (5 bases). The germline V and J ends were trimmed by 6 bases and 7 bases, with 14 bases remaining between them. Germline assignment: CDR1 SQVTM and CDR2 ANQGSEA. CDR3 length: 12 residues. CDR3 nucleotide sequence: TGCAGCGTCGCCCGTGGAGGAAATACGCAGTATTTT. Translated, it gives CSVARGGNTQYF.

The chain joins TRBV5-1 to TRBJ1-2; D is possibly TRBD1 (5 bases). Germline V gene lookup returns CDR1 SGHRS and CDR2 YFSETQ. The CDR3 is made up of 12 amino acids. V lost 6 bases, J lost 6 bases, and 12 bases lay in between. DNA of the CDR3: TGCGCCAGCAAGGTGGGGGAGGATGGCTACACCTTC. Residues: CASKVGEDGYTF.

The chain recombines TRBV9 with TRBJ1-1, with D possibly TRBD1 on 6 matching bases. Germline loops: CDR1 SGDLS, CDR2 YYNGEE. V was shortened by 3 bases and J by 8 bases, with 23 bases between the two germline ends. This CDR3 is built from 16 residues. The CDR3 region is CASSASFFGRGTEAFF. CDR3 in DNA: TGTGCCAGCAGCGCCAGTTTTTTTGGCAGGGGCACCGAAGCTTTCTTT.

This clone was observed a handful of times. The chain uses TRBV5-1 and TRBJ1-2, with D possibly TRBD1 on 6 matching bases. The CDR3 consists of 15 residues. Germline CDR1 is SGHRS and CDR2 is YFSETQ. Trimming removed 0 bases from V and 4 bases from J, with 13 bases in between. CDR3 loop: CASSLDPGAAYGYTF. Written as DNA, the CDR3 is TGCGCCAGCAGCTTGGATCCAGGGGCAGCCTATGGCTACACCTTC.

The CDR3 protein is CASSQVGGNMVHEQYF. CDR3 bases: TGTGCCAGCAGCCAAGTCGGGGGGAATATGGTCCACGAGCAGTACTTC. The chain links TRBV3-1 (or the pseudogene TRBV3-2) to TRBJ2-7; TRBD2 matches at 7 bases. After removal of 1 base from V and 5 bases from J, the junction contained 11 bases not matched to a gene. Germline loops: CDR1 LGHDT, CDR2 YNNKEL (reference sequence). The CDR3 sequence is 16 residues long.

The V call is TRBV30, the J call TRBJ2-7; TRBD1 agrees at 9 bases. V lost 3 bases to trimming and J lost 3 bases; unmatched junction nucleotides: 6. This CDR3 contains 14 residues. Looked up from germline, CDR1 is GTSNPN and CDR2 is SVGIG (reference sequence). The CDR3 bases are TGTGCCTGGAGGTTCCCGGGACAGGGCTACGAGCAGTACTTC. Its protein product is CAWRFPGQGYEQYF.

The rearrangement joins TRBV12-5 to TRBJ1-2, with 10 bases identical to TRBD1. This CDR3 is built from 15 residues. The germline gives CDR1 LGHNT, CDR2 FRNRAP. V shed 1 base, J shed 4 bases, and the junction held 3 bases outside the gene matches. In nucleotides, the CDR3 is TGTGCTAGTGGTTTGGGACAGGGGGCGACCTATGGCTACACCTTC. Translated: CASGLGQGATYGYTF.

The rearrangement links TRBV19 to TRBJ1-2; 7 nucleotides match TRBD1. CDR3 length: 15 amino acids. CDR1 LNHDA and CDR2 SQIVND come from the germline V gene (reference sequence). V was clipped by 0 bases and J by 1 base; unmatched bases: 2. The CDR3 DNA reads as TGTGCCAGTAGTATAGATCGGGACAGTAACTATGGCTACACCTTC. As protein: CASSIDRDSNYGYTF.

This chain links TRBV5-1 with TRBJ1-2; 7 bases are shared with TRBD1. The germline V gene has CDR1 SGHRS and CDR2 YFSETQ. V lost 4 bases, J lost 9 bases, and 15 bases stayed unmatched. This CDR3 has 15 amino acids. The CDR3 loop is CASSREMGTAERYTF. CDR3 sequence (DNA): TGCGCCAGCAGCCGTGAGATGGGGACAGCCGAACGCTACACCTTC.

The chain recombines TRBV14 with TRBJ2-3, with D perhaps TRBD1 (5 bases). CDR3 length: 12 amino acids. The germline gives CDR1 SGHDN, CDR2 FVKESK. The germline V and J ends were trimmed by 2 bases and 12 bases, with 12 bases remaining between them. The CDR3 nucleotides are TGTGCCAGCAGCCAACAGGGCCCTACACAGTATTTT. Protein: CASSQQGPTQYF.

V usage is TRBV6-6 and J usage is TRBJ1-4; possible D gene TRBD1, 5 bases. V was trimmed by 9 bases and J by 3 bases, leaving 14 bases between them. The germline CDR1 and CDR2 sequences are MNHNY and SVGAGI (reference sequence). The CDR3 is made up of 14 amino acids. For the CDR3, the DNA is TGTGCCAGTACCCAGGGTGTCCCTAATGAAAAACTGTTTTTT. This translates into CASTQGVPNEKLFF.

The V gene is TRBV5-6, the J gene TRBJ1-1, with 7 positions matching TRBD1. The CDR3 extends over 14 amino acids. CDR1 and CDR2 from the germline V gene are SGHDT and YYEEEE. Losses at the gene ends were 4 bases for V and 4 bases for J; bases not matched to a gene: 7. The CDR3 protein is CASSPQGDGTEAFF. The CDR3 DNA reads as TGTGCCAGCAGCCCCCAGGGGGATGGCACTGAAGCTTTCTTT.

The chain combines TRBV1 with TRBJ1-5; the DNA was not used to check the table's D call, TRBD1. TRBV1 is marked as a pseudogene. The CDR3 consists of 16 residues. The DNA for the CDR3 is TGCACCAGCAGCCAAGGTGGCAGAAGAAGTAATCAGCCCCAGCATTTT. Encoded protein: CTSSQGGRRSNQPQHF.

This chain uses TRBV6-6 with TRBJ1-2; D not resolved. V gave up 7 bases and J gave up 0 bases, with 12 bases separating them. Germline CDR1 is MNHNY and CDR2 is SVGAGI (reference sequence). The CDR3 is made up of 14 amino acids. The CDR3 nucleotides are TGTGCCAGCACCCTAGCAGGAGCTAACTATGGCTACACCTTC. This gives the protein CASTLAGANYGYTF.

V usage is TRBV20-1 and J usage is TRBJ2-7; possibly TRBD1 for D (5 bases). CDR3 length: 11 residues. CDR1 is DFQATT, CDR2 SNEGSKA, per germline (reference sequence). V was shortened by 3 bases and J by 8 bases, with 11 bases between the two germline ends. CDR3 in amino acids: CSASLTGKQYF. In nucleotides, the CDR3 is TGCAGTGCTAGTTTAACAGGCAAGCAGTACTTC.

This clone has only one observation. V gene TRBV12-5 combines with J gene TRBJ2-2, with 8 bases that match TRBD1. The length of the CDR3 is 16 residues. Germline CDR1 and CDR2: LGHNT and FRNRAP. With V trimmed by 4 bases and J by 1 base, 5 bases remained unmatched. CDR3 sequence reads: CASGSSGTGNTGELFF. The CDR3 DNA reads TGTGCTAGTGGTTCCTCCGGGACAGGGAACACCGGGGAGCTGTTTTTT.

This clone was counted a single time. CDR3 region: CATSDTGTGYGYTF. CDR3 DNA sequence: TGTGCCACCAGTGACACCGGGACAGGTTATGGCTACACCTTC. The chain carries TRBV24-1 and TRBJ1-2; 8 bases fit TRBD1. Per the germline V gene, CDR1 is KGHDR and CDR2 is SFDVKD. The CDR3 contains 14 residues. With 4 bases clipped from V and 5 bases from J, the junction kept 5 bases outside the gene matches.

This chain links TRBV5-1 with TRBJ1-5; the match to TRBD1 covers 11 bases. The junction had 6 bases not matched to a gene; V was cut back by 0 bases and J by 1 base. CDR1 SGHRS and CDR2 YFSETQ come from the germline V gene. This CDR3 spans 18 amino acids. This CDR3 is CASSLGTGGAGSNQPQHF. The CDR3 region has the DNA TGCGCCAGCAGCTTGGGGACAGGGGGCGCGGGAAGCAATCAGCCCCAGCATTTT.

The chain couples TRBV5-1 to TRBJ2-2, with D perhaps matching TRBD1 (5 bases). This CDR3 comprises 16 residues. Germline CDR1 SGHRS, CDR2 YFSETQ. V was pared by 2 bases and J by 1 base, with 12 bases between. This CDR3 reads CASSFPQGLNTGELFF. The CDR3 nucleotides are TGCGCCAGCAGCTTTCCCCAGGGCTTGAACACCGGGGAGCTGTTTTTT.

The chain joins TRBV7-3 to TRBJ2-5; 10 bases fit TRBD2. V lost 3 bases and J lost 1; bases outside the gene matches: 2. The germline V gene has CDR1 SGHTA and CDR2 FQGTGA. The CDR3 spans 15 residues. CDR3 coding DNA: TGTGCCAGCAGCTTCGGACTAGCGGCCCAAGAGACCCAGTACTTC. It translates to CASSFGLAAQETQYF.

The CDR3 here is CASSLVRSGSSSYEQYF. The CDR3 DNA sequence: TGTGCCAGCAGCTTAGTACGAAGCGGCTCAAGCTCCTACGAGCAGTACTTC. The chain is built from TRBV7-2 and TRBJ2-7; weak D call: TRBD2 (5 bases). Germline-derived CDR1 and CDR2 are SGHTA and FQGNSA. The CDR3 totals 17 residues. V gave up 1 base and J gave up 0 bases, with 16 bases separating them.

The rearrangement joins TRBV3-1 (or the pseudogene TRBV3-2) to TRBJ1-1; D is uncertain. V was clipped by 4 bases and J by 5 bases, with 17 bases between them. CDR3 length equals 15 residues. Germline CDR1 reads LGHDT; CDR2 reads YNNKEL (reference sequence). CDR3 DNA: TGTGCCAGCAGCCGGCACGGAGAGGGTGGGACTGAAGCTTTCTTT. This sequence encodes CASSRHGEGGTEAFF.

V is TRBV19 and J is TRBJ2-2; 9 nucleotides agree with TRBD2. The germline CDR1 and CDR2 sequences are LNHDA and SQIVND (reference sequence). The junction had 5 bases not matched to a gene; V was cut back by 5 bases and J by 7 bases. The CDR3 spans 14 residues. Here the CDR3 DNA reads TGTGCCAGTAGTTATAGCGGGGGAGGCGGGGAGCTGTTTTTT. Protein product: CASSYSGGGGELFF.

Points on this clone: The junction differs from germline at one of its ends, possibly a read error. The chain carries TRBV5-6 and TRBJ2-7; perhaps D is TRBD1 or TRBD2 (5 bases each). CDR3 length: 14 amino acids. Per the germline V gene, CDR1 is SGHDT and CDR2 is YYEEEE. CDR3 sequence (DNA): TGTGCCAGCAGCCTGGGAGTCGGCGACAGTCTTCGGAACTTC. Translation: CASSLGVGDSLRNF.

The chain joins TRBV4-2 to TRBJ2-1; 8 nucleotides align to TRBD1. Germline CDR1 reads LGHNA; CDR2 reads YNFKEQ. V dropped 2 bases and J dropped 9; count of bases not matched to a gene: 6. The CDR3 sequence is 14 residues long. The CDR3 region has the DNA TGTGCCAGCAGCCAATTCGGACAGGGAGGTGAGCAGTTCTTC. It translates to CASSQFGQGGEQFF.

V and J are TRBV6-5 and TRBJ1-5; 8 nucleotides agree with TRBD1. V trimming: 6 bases; J trimming: 2 bases; junction bases outside the gene matches: 6. The CDR3 is 15 amino acids. Germline-derived CDR1 and CDR2 are MNHEY and SVGAGI. The CDR3 nucleotides read TGTGCCAGCAGATCGGACAGGGCCGGCAATCAGCCCCAGCATTTT. Its translation is CASRSDRAGNQPQHF.

CDR3 in amino acids: CASSPGGGLGAFF. The CDR3 DNA sequence: TGTGCCAGCAGCCCAGGGGGTGGGCTGGGAGCTTTCTTT. The chain employs TRBV7-2 and TRBJ1-1; TRBD1 aligns across 7 bases. The germline CDR1 and CDR2 sequences are SGHTA and FQGNSA. The ends lost 5 bases at V and 10 bases at J; junction bases unmatched: 10. The CDR3 is made up of 13 amino acids.